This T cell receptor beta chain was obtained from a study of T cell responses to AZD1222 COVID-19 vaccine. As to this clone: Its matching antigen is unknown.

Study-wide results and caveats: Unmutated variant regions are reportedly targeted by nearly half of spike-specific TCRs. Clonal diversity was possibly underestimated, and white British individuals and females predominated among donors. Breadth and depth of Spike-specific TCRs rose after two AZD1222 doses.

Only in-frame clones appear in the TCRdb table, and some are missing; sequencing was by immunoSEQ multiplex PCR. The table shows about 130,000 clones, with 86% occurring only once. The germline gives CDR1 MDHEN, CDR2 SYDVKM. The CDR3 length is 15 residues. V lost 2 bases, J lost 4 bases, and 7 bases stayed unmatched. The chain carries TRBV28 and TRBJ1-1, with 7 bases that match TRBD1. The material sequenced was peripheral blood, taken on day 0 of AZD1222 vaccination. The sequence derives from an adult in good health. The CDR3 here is CASSLAQGLSTEAFF. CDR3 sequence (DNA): TGTGCCAGCAGTTTAGCACAGGGGCTTAGCACTGAAGCTTTCTTT.